Described below is a single T cell receptor (beta chain) sequence and its context. Its antigen is not known. PCR primers comprised 60 Vbeta and 13 Jbeta primers. TCRdb's table, derived via immunoSEQ multiplex PCR, lists solely in-frame clones and lacks some. This sample has 120,000 or so clones, with approximately 87% found just once. These data are taken from a study of cytomegalovirus exposure and HLA in healthy donors. Study observations and caveats: A few chains tied to CMV proved CMV antigen-specific in vitro. Presence/absence analysis assumed near-uniform sequencing depth across donors. In a later analysis, donors in an Asian-associated ancestry cluster reportedly had fewer N-insertions in productive TCRs than the cohort mean. It was likely that a cluster of highly shared sequence variants was a sequencing artifact.

The V gene's germline CDR1 is GTSNPN and CDR2 SVGIG (reference sequence). CDR3 size: 14 residues. Sequenced input: PBMCs. The chain couples TRBV30 to TRBJ2-5, with D tentatively TRBD1 (6 bases). The TCR originated in a man between 18 and 35 years old in good health and CMV-seropositive. The CDR3 nucleotides are TGTGCAACCTCCTCGTACAGGGACCAAGAGACCCAGTACTTC. Amino acid sequence: CATSSYRDQETQYF.